This T cell receptor (beta chain) was found in a study of blood T cell repertoires in COVID-19. Study summary: The analysed material was cDNA or gDNA that came from T cells, B-cell-depleted T cells, or PBMCs.

Between the trimmed V and J ends, which lost 6 bases and 7 bases, there was a span of 10 bases. The CDR3 extends over 13 amino acids. Germline lookup yields CDR1 MNHEY and CDR2 SVGAGI. The authors' processing: Quantification of nucleated cells was approximated via reference gene primer amplification. Profiling relied on immunoSEQ multiplex PCR, and the TCRdb table lists in-frame clones only, not all of them. D and trimming come from the DNA, and the V and J calls and clone size come from that table. The table includes 400,000 to 500,000 clones, roughly 84% detected once. The clonotype was recovered from a woman aged 18-35 years who had been exposed to COVID-19. The chain employs TRBV6-5 and TRBJ1-6, with D maybe TRBD1 (6 bases). The sequencing input was PBMCs or T cells enriched from blood (not recorded which). The CDR3, as DNA: TGTGCCAGCAGCTATGGACAGAATTCACCCCTCCACTTT. This gives the protein CASSYGQNSPLHF.